A selection of T cell receptor beta chains follows, all from one sample in a study of early T cells in non-severe SARS-CoV-2 infection. One entry per CDR3 protein results from TCRdb running MiXCR on the 5' RACE reads. This sample has about 50,000 distinct CDR3 sequences, with roughly 8.2% found just once. Sequenced sample: whole blood. These receptors came from an adult who was a healthcare worker with PCR-confirmed SARS-CoV-2 infection or an uninfected control (not recorded which). Both conserved end residues are part of each CDR3. The D gene is left open where the match is weak. Rows may omit the clone size; those that give it use once, few, many or a size class.

d_call j_call v_call clone_size cdr3_nt cdr3_aa
- TRBJ2-7 TRBV20-1 few TGCAGTGCCGCCTACGTCCCCTCAGGGCGCTACGAGCAGTACTTC CSAAYVPSGRYEQYF
TRBD2 TRBJ2-5 TRBV12-3/TRBV12-4 - TGTGCCAGCAAGGGAGGGCCACCCTCGGGGACCCAGTACTTC CASKGGPPSGTQYF
- TRBJ1-3 TRBV14 few TGTGCCAGCAGCCCGAAAATTAAAACTCCCCGAAACACCATATATTTT CASSPKIKTPRNTIYF
- TRBJ2-1 TRBV12-3/TRBV12-4 - TGTGCCAGCAGTTTGATCAGGCGGGCTGGCTACAATGAGCAGTTCTTC CASSLIRRAGYNEQFF
TRBD2 TRBJ2-2 TRBV19 - TGTGCCAGTAGTATACTAGCGGGTGAGAACGGGGAGCTGTTTTTT CASSILAGENGELFF
- TRBJ2-1 TRBV20-1 - TGCAGTGCTAGTTGGAGGGCTACATCCTACAATGAGCAGTTCTTC CSASWRATSYNEQFF
TRBD1 TRBJ2-7 TRBV5-1 - TGCGCCAGCAGCTTCGACGGGACAGGGGGCATCTACGAGCAGTACTTC CASSFDGTGGIYEQYF
- TRBJ2-7 TRBV7-6 - TGTGCCAGCAGCTCCTACCCAGGGTCGTACGAGCAGTACTTC CASSSYPGSYEQYF
TRBD1 TRBJ2-7 TRBV11-2 - TGTGCCAGCAGCCAGATCAGGGGCAGGGGGCCCCGCAAGCAGTACTTC CASSQIRGRGPRKQYF
- TRBJ1-1 TRBV12-3/TRBV12-4 - TGTGCCAGCAGGGCAAAGGTCACTGAAGCTTTCTTT CASRAKVTEAFF
- TRBJ1-5 TRBV5-6 - TGTGCCAGCACCGATAATCTCAGTAGGCGCAATCAGCCCCAGCATTTT CASTDNLSRRNQPQHF
- TRBJ2-1 TRBV12-2 few TGTGCAAGTCGCTTGTCCCAAGACAGGAAAATTCATTATGAGCAGTTCTTC CASRLSQDRKIHYEQFF
- TRBJ1-1 TRBV6-1 few TGTGCCAGCATCCTCGACACCTACACTGAAGCTTTCTTT CASILDTYTEAFF
TRBD2 TRBJ2-1 TRBV29-1 many TGCAGCGTTGGAGGGGACCGGGAGGAAACCGGGGGGTTCTTC CSVGGDREETGGFF
- TRBJ1-6 TRBV16 many TGTGCCAGCAGCCATGGGGACCCTGGCTCACCCCTCCACTTT CASSHGDPGSPLHF
- TRBJ2-7 TRBV28 few TGTGCCAGCAGAAAACAGGGGAGGAACGAGCAGTACTTC CASRKQGRNEQYF
- TRBJ1-1 TRBV3-1 - TGTGCCAGCAGCCAAGGAGTGTCCATGAACACTGAAGCTTTCTTT CASSQGVSMNTEAFF
TRBD1 TRBJ2-7 TRBV5-1 few TGCGCCAGCAGCGAACCAGGGGGTTTCTACGAGCAGTACTTC CASSEPGGFYEQYF
TRBD2 TRBJ2-7 TRBV5-1 - TGCGCCAGCAGGATGACTAGCGGGCCCACCTACGAGCAGTACTTC CASRMTSGPTYEQYF
- TRBJ2-5 TRBV20-1 few TGCAGCGCCAGAGGTAGCGTGCTGCGTCAGCAGACCCAGTACTTC CSARGSVLRQQTQYF
TRBD2 TRBJ2-3 TRBV12-3/TRBV12-4 many TGTGCCAGCAGACGAGCGGGGGAGGATACGCAGTATTTT CASRRAGEDTQYF
TRBD1 TRBJ1-1 TRBV6-5 few TGTGCCAGCAGGGGAGGACAGGGGATTACTGAAGCTTTCTTT CASRGGQGITEAFF
- TRBJ2-1 TRBV5-8 few TGTGCCAGCAGCTTGGAGGGTAGACCCCGAAATCAGCAGTTCTTC CASSLEGRPRNQQFF
- TRBJ2-3 TRBV18 few TGTGCCAGCTCACCAGAAAATACGCAGTATTTT CASSPENTQYF
TRBD2 TRBJ2-7 TRBV7-2 - TGTGCCAGCAGCTTAGGACCGGGGGGGCGGTACGAGCAGTACTTC CASSLGPGGRYEQYF
TRBD2 TRBJ2-1 TRBV2 many TGTGCCAGCAGGGGCAAACTAGCGGGAGCCAATGAGCAGTTCTTC CASRGKLAGANEQFF
- TRBJ2-7 TRBV2 - TGTGCCAGCAGTGAATCCAGTACCTACGAGCAGTACTTC CASSESSTYEQYF
TRBD2 TRBJ2-7 TRBV29-1 - TGCAGCGTTGAAGGACTAGCGGGAGGTACCTACGAGCAGTACTTC CSVEGLAGGTYEQYF
- TRBJ2-2 TRBV21-1 few TGTGCCAGCAGCAAAGTTCGGGGGATCACCGGGGAGCTGTTTTTT CASSKVRGITGELFF
- TRBJ2-1 TRBV7-6 few TGTGCCAGCAGCTCGATGTCGGGGATTTCCTACAATGAGCAGTTCTTC CASSSMSGISYNEQFF
TRBD2 TRBJ2-7 TRBV20-1 many TGCAGTGCCGGCGGGAGCGCCTACGAGCAGTACTTC CSAGGSAYEQYF
TRBD1 TRBJ2-1 TRBV2 many TGTGCCAGCAGGGCCGGGACAGCCTTCTACAATGAGCAGTTCTTC CASRAGTAFYNEQFF
- TRBJ2-5 TRBV28 few TGTGCCAGCAGGATAAACGCAGGGAGGATGGAGACCCAGTACTTC CASRINAGRMETQYF
TRBD2 TRBJ2-3 TRBV29-1 many TGCAGCGTTGAAATAGCGGGGGTGACAGATACGCAGTATTTT CSVEIAGVTDTQYF
- TRBJ2-5 TRBV20-1 - TGCAGTGCATATCGCACGGGGACCCGCTTTGCGACCCAGTACTTC CSAYRTGTRFATQYF
- TRBJ2-2 TRBV7-6 - TGTGCCAGCAGCTTATCCGTCACCGGGGAGCTGTTTTTT CASSLSVTGELFF
- TRBJ2-7 TRBV6-6 many TGTGCCAGCAGGATCCTTTGGGAGCAGTACTTC CASRILWEQYF
TRBD1 TRBJ2-1 TRBV29-1 few TGCAGCGCGCAGGGGGAGCTATACAATGAGCAGTTCTTC CSAQGELYNEQFF
- TRBJ1-6 TRBV28 few TGTGCCAGCAGTTTGCCAACCAGGTCACCCCTCCACTTT CASSLPTRSPLHF
- TRBJ2-7 TRBV29-1 many TGCAGCGGCCTAGCGAGCTCCTACGAGCAGTACTTC CSGLASSYEQYF
- TRBJ2-2 TRBV20-1 many TGCAGTGCTAGGGAGGGAAGCCCGAACACCGGGGAGCTGTTTTTT CSAREGSPNTGELFF
TRBD1 TRBJ1-1 TRBV2 - TGTGCCAGCACCGATTTGACAGGGAAGTACACTGAAGCTTTCTTT CASTDLTGKYTEAFF
- TRBJ2-2 TRBV19 few TGTGCCAGTAGCATCCTACTAGTTACGAACACCGGGGAGCTGTTTTTT CASSILLVTNTGELFF
- TRBJ2-7 TRBV11-2 few TGTGCCAGCAGCTCGGGCCCGAAGGACGAGCAGTACTTC CASSSGPKDEQYF
- TRBJ1-2 TRBV6-5 - TGTGCCACCACCATATCAGGGGTTTCAGGCTATGGCTACACCTTC CATTISGVSGYGYTF
TRBD2 TRBJ2-1 TRBV20-1 few TGCAGTGCTAGTACGGGAGGGCGAGACAATGAGCAGTTCTTC CSASTGGRDNEQFF
- TRBJ2-2 TRBV5-6 few TGTGCCAGCAGCTTGACCTCTGGCACCTCAGTGGCCGGGGAGCTGTTTTTT CASSLTSGTSVAGELFF
- TRBJ1-5 TRBV6-1 - TGTGCCAGCAGTGAGTTGCGGCTTAATCAGCCCCAGCATTTT CASSELRLNQPQHF
TRBD2 TRBJ2-7 TRBV6-5 - TGTGCCAGCAGTTACTTAGGACTAGCGGGAGGCGAGCAGTACTTC CASSYLGLAGGEQYF
TRBD2 TRBJ2-7 TRBV9 few TGTGCCAGCAGCGTAGCTAGCAGCGGGGGGTTCTACGAGCAGTACTTC CASSVASSGGFYEQYF
TRBD1 TRBJ2-7 TRBV6-6 - TGTGCCAGCAGTTTCCGGGACAGGGGACCCTACGAGCAGTACTTC CASSFRDRGPYEQYF
- TRBJ2-1 TRBV6-5 many TGTGCCAGCAGTCCTTCAGGGGTATCGGGGTATCAGCAGTTCTTC CASSPSGVSGYQQFF
- TRBJ2-4 TRBV7-9 - TGTGCCAGCAGCTTAGGGGCCAAAAACATTCAGTACTTC CASSLGAKNIQYF
- TRBJ2-2 TRBV11-3 few TGTGCCAGCAGCTTAGATCTTAACCGTGGGGAGCTGTTTTTT CASSLDLNRGELFF
- TRBJ2-5 TRBV28 few TGTGCCAGCAGTTTGCCCGCCGGGACCCAGGAGACCCAGTACTTC CASSLPAGTQETQYF